The 23 T cell receptor beta chains below all came from one sample that was sequenced in a study of OX40 agonist ivuxolimab in advanced cancers. Profiled with immunoSEQ multiplex PCR; TCRdb holds only in-frame clones, not every one. The table has some 77,000 clones, around 90% seen once. Sequencing used CD4+ or CD8+ T cells sorted from blood, obtained in a trial of the OX40 agonist ivuxolimab. These receptors came from an adult with an advanced solid tumor such as melanoma, head and neck, liver or kidney cancer.

This chain joins TRBV13 and TRBJ1-1, with 8 bases identical to TRBD1. The V gene's germline CDR1 is PRHDT and CDR2 FYEKMQ (reference sequence). After removal of 4 bases from V and 5 bases from J, the junction contained 3 bases not matched to a gene. This CDR3 is built from 13 residues. CDR3 DNA: TGTGCCAGCAGCTCGGACAGGGAGACTGAAGCTTTCTTT. This codes for CASSSDRETEAFF.

This chain joins TRBV19 and TRBJ1-4, with 10 bases identical to TRBD1. This CDR3 is 15 amino acids long. In germline, CDR1 is LNHDA, CDR2 SQIVND (reference sequence). With V trimmed by 5 bases and J by 6 bases, 6 bases remained unmatched. The CDR3 here is CASSASGTGDEKLFF. The DNA for the CDR3 is TGTGCCAGTAGTGCGTCCGGGACAGGGGATGAAAAACTGTTTTTT.

The rearrangement joins TRBV19 to TRBJ2-7, with 7 bases lining up with TRBD1. V lost 5 bases, J lost 4 bases, and 5 bases stayed unmatched. Germline V gives CDR1 LNHDA, CDR2 SQIVND (reference sequence). The CDR3 extends over 13 amino acids. In DNA form, the CDR3 reads TGTGCCAGTAGTGGGACAGAGAGTTACGAGCAGTACTTC. Its protein product is CASSGTESYEQYF.

This rearrangement joins TRBV6-1 to TRBJ2-2; 8 nucleotides align to TRBD1. CDR1 and CDR2 from the germline V gene are MNHNS and SASEGT. The CDR3 is made up of 14 amino acids. V lost 9 bases to trimming and J lost 3 bases; unmatched junction nucleotides: 6. This chain's CDR3 is CASFSGQDTGELFF. The CDR3 bases are TGTGCCAGTTTCTCGGGACAGGACACCGGGGAGCTGTTTTTT.

V gene TRBV9 combines with J gene TRBJ2-3, with 8 bases that match TRBD2. Germline CDR1 and CDR2: SGDLS and YYNGEE. J lost 8 bases, V lost 4 bases, and 12 bases had no gene match. CDR3 length: 15 residues. The CDR3 DNA reads as TGTGCCAGCAGCCCTCAAGCGGGGGCACAGGGTACGCAGTATTTT. Translated: CASSPQAGAQGTQYF.

V and J are TRBV9 and TRBJ2-7; 7 nucleotides match TRBD1. The CDR3 has 15 residues. With 3 bases clipped from V and 6 bases from J, the junction kept 12 bases outside the gene matches. Germline V lookup: CDR1 SGDLS, CDR2 YYNGEE. The CDR3 region is CASSATPTGLGEQYF. CDR3 bases: TGTGCCAGCAGCGCGACCCCGACAGGGTTGGGCGAGCAGTACTTC.

The rearrangement uses TRBV7-2 and TRBJ2-7; 8 bases map to TRBD2. This CDR3 is 14 amino acids long. V lost 5 bases to trimming and J lost 4 bases; unmatched junction nucleotides: 7. The germline CDR1 and CDR2 sequences are SGHTA and FQGNSA. The CDR3 reads CASSNPGLEYEQYF. The CDR3 DNA is TGTGCCAGCAGCAACCCGGGACTAGAGTACGAGCAGTACTTC.

The sample holds one count of this clone. This chain uses TRBV6-6 with TRBJ1-1; 8 nucleotides match TRBD1. Germline loops: CDR1 MNHNY, CDR2 SVGAGI (reference sequence). V shed 7 bases and J 5 bases; nucleotides not matched to a gene: 15. This CDR3 spans 16 amino acids. The CDR3 protein is CASTLTGTGIGTEAFF. Written as DNA, the CDR3 is TGTGCCAGCACCCTAACCGGGACAGGAATCGGAACTGAAGCTTTCTTT.

V is TRBV2 and J is TRBJ2-3; no firm D call. This CDR3 comprises 15 residues. Trimming left V 5 bases short and J 1 base short, with 13 bases between. Germline values: CDR1 SNHLY, CDR2 FYNNEI. In DNA form, the CDR3 reads TGTGCCAGCAGTTTGGACCACCGAGGCACAGATACGCAGTATTTT. Translated: CASSLDHRGTDTQYF.

In its sample, this clone was seen once. V is TRBV4-3 and J is TRBJ1-1; D perhaps matches TRBD1 (5 bases). Germline CDR1 LGHNA, CDR2 YSLEER. V dropped 0 bases and J dropped 3 bases, with 14 bases sitting between them. The CDR3 runs to 16 residues. The CDR3 region has the DNA TGCGCCAGCAGCCAAGAACTCGCAGGGAGGGACACTGAAGCTTTCTTT. This translates into CASSQELAGRDTEAFF.

This chain joins TRBV19 and TRBJ2-5; 15 bases are a match to TRBD2. Germline assignment: CDR1 LNHDA and CDR2 SQIVND (reference sequence). Trimming cost V 3 bases and J 1 base; bases outside gene matches: 3. This CDR3 is 17 amino acids long. CDR3 nucleotide sequence: TGTGCCAGTAGTATCCTGGGACTAGCGGGGGGCCAAGAGACCCAGTACTTC. Translated, it gives CASSILGLAGGQETQYF.

In this sample, this clone turned up a few times. Other DNA sequences of this sample code for an identical CDR3. The chain uses TRBV28 and TRBJ2-7; 8 bases map to TRBD1. Trimming cost V 3 bases and J 1 base; bases outside gene matches: 5. The CDR3 totals 15 residues. Germline CDR1 MDHEN, CDR2 SYDVKM. The CDR3 nucleotides are TGTGCCAGCAGTTTCCGGACAGGGTGGTCCTACGAGCAGTACTTC. Encoded protein: CASSFRTGWSYEQYF. The full variable domain, its missing parts supplied by reference TRBV28 and TRBJ2-7, is DVKVTQSSRYLVKRTGEKVFLECVQDMDHENMFWYRQDPGLGLRLIYFSYDVKMKEKGDIPEGYSVSREKKERFSLILESASTNQTSMYLCASSFRTGWSYEQYFGPGTRLTVT.

J is TRBJ2-1 and V is TRBV4-3; D may be TRBD2 (6 bases). Germline V gives CDR1 LGHNA, CDR2 YSLEER. The germline V and J ends were trimmed by 0 bases and 5 bases, with 17 bases remaining between them. The CDR3 spans 17 residues. In DNA form, the CDR3 reads TGCGCCAGCAGCCAAGACCGCAGGAGGGTCGGTAACAATGAGCAGTTCTTC. Translating it yields CASSQDRRRVGNNEQFF.

CDR3 DNA: TGTGCCATCAGTCCCTTTTCTGGGGCCAACGTCCTGACTTTC. The encoded protein is CAISPFSGANVLTF. The genes are TRBV10-3 and TRBJ2-6, with no clear D. Germline V gene sequence: CDR1 ENHRY, CDR2 SYGVKD. The CDR3 extends over 14 amino acids. Deletions cut 5 bases from V and 1 base from J, with 6 bases between.

V and J are TRBV19 and TRBJ2-5; D gene uncertain. CDR1 and CDR2 (germline): LNHDA, SQIVND (reference sequence). Trimming cost V 5 bases and J 0 bases, with 7 bases left between them. The CDR3 sequence is 13 residues long. The CDR3 sequence is CASSRLNQETQYF. CDR3 in DNA: TGTGCCAGTAGTCGTCTCAACCAAGAGACCCAGTACTTC.

The chain combines TRBV5-3 with TRBJ1-2; D gene uncertain. TRBV5-3 has ORF status, its function being uncertain. There are 14 residues in the CDR3. Trimming left V 1 base short and J 4 bases short, with 11 bases between. Written as DNA, the CDR3 is TGTGCCAGAAGCTTGCAGGATTCCCTCTATGGCTACACCTTC. This encodes CARSLQDSLYGYTF.

The rearrangement uses TRBV6-5 and TRBJ2-1, with TRBD1 identical over 8 bases. Germline-derived CDR1 and CDR2 are MNHEY and SVGAGI. Trimming at V came to 8 bases and at J to 9 bases, leaving 9 bases not matched to a gene. The CDR3 has 13 amino acids. The CDR3 reads CASSWTGQGEQFF. CDR3 in DNA: TGTGCCAGCTCCTGGACAGGGCAGGGTGAGCAGTTCTTC.

This chain links TRBV28 with TRBJ1-1; D is unresolved. Trimming stripped 10 bases from V and 3 bases from J, with 18 bases between. Germline V gene lookup returns CDR1 MDHEN and CDR2 SYDVKM. This CDR3 is 14 amino acids long. In DNA form, the CDR3 reads TGTGCCATTGGTTCGGGTTCCCCTGACACTGAAGCTTTCTTT. Its translation is CAIGSGSPDTEAFF.

The V gene is TRBV10-3, the J gene TRBJ2-3; no clear D gene. The CDR3 runs to 13 residues. Trimming removed 8 bases from V and 3 bases from J, with 12 bases in between. CDR1 ENHRY and CDR2 SYGVKD come from the germline V gene. CDR3 coding DNA: TGTGCCATCCGGCTCCTGGGTACAGATACGCAGTATTTT. This encodes CAIRLLGTDTQYF.

The CDR3 bases are TGCGCCAGCAGCTTGACAGGGAACGAAAAACTGTTTTTT. It specifies CASSLTGNEKLFF. V is TRBV5-1 and J is TRBJ1-4; possible D gene TRBD1, 6 bases. Per the germline V gene, CDR1 is SGHRS and CDR2 is YFSETQ. There are 13 residues in the CDR3. V lost 1 base, J lost 8 bases, and 9 bases lay in between.

The rearrangement uses TRBV10-3 and TRBJ2-4; TRBD2 matches at 7 bases. Germline-derived CDR1 and CDR2 are ENHRY and SYGVKD. V trimming: 5 bases; J trimming: 7 bases; junction bases outside the gene matches: 5. CDR3 length: 13 amino acids. The CDR3 DNA reads TGTGCCATCAGTCCCCGGGGGGAGAACATTCAGTACTTC. It codes for CAISPRGENIQYF.

The chain carries TRBV7-2 and TRBJ1-1; a possible D gene is TRBD1 (6 bases). The CDR3 totals 12 residues. Germline assignment: CDR1 SGHTA and CDR2 FQGNSA. Between the trimmed V and J ends, which lost 2 bases and 8 bases, there was a span of 9 bases. The CDR3 loop is CASSLLQGEAFF. CDR3 bases: TGTGCCAGCAGCTTATTACAGGGCGAAGCTTTCTTT. The whole variable domain, filled in from reference TRBV7-2 and TRBJ1-1, reads GAGVSQSPSNKVTEKGKDVELRCDPISGHTALYWYRQSLGQGLEFLIYFQGNSAPDKSGLPSDRFSAERTGGSVSTLTIQRTQQEDSAVYLCASSLLQGEAFFGQGTRLTVV.

This chain connects TRBV19 to TRBJ1-5, with D perhaps TRBD1 (6 bases). CDR3 length: 14 amino acids. Per the germline V gene, CDR1 is LNHDA and CDR2 is SQIVND (reference sequence). Trimming pared 6 bases from V and 7 bases from J, leaving 16 bases between. CDR3 in DNA: TGTGCCAGTAGCACAGGCCCCGGGGGCCAGCCCCAGCATTTT. As protein: CASSTGPGGQPQHF.